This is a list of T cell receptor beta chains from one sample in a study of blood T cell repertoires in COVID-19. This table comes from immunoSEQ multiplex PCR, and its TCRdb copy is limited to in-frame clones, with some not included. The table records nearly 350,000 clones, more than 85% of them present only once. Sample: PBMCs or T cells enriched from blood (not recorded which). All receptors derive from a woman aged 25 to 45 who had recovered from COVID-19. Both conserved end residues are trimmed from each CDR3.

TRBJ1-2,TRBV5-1,ASSPDGLDRYT
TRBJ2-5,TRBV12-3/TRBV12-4,ASTPGTIETQY
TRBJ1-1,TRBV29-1,SVRTEGAWDTEAF
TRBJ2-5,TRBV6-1,ASSERITGGWETQY
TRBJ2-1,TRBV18,ASSPPGQGASYNEQF
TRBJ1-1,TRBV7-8,ASRSGGNTEAF
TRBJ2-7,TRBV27,ASSFKRQGAYEQY
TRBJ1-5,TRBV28,ASSLTGVSNQPQH
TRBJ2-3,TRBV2,ASDSARTADTQY
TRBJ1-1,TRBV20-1,SASQGEWRGTEAF
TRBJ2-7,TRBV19,ASSTTGSGHEQY
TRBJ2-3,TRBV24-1,ATRAAGRTDTQY
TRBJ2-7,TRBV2,ASSPDRNYEQY
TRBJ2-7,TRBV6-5,ASSYSGSPYEQY
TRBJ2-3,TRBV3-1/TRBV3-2,ASSQDGSSTDTQY
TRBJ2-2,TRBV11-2,ASSPDRGYTGELF
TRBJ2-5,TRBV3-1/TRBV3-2,ASSQDADRALETQY
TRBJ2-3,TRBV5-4,ASSPGTGTDTQY
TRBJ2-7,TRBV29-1,SVEDRGQGYEQY
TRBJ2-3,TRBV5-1,AIPCQRTSGYTDTQY
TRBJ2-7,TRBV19,ASSVGGPYEQY
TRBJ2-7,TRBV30,AWSLKGQPGSYEQY
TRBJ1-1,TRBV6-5,ASSYRRMHDTEAF
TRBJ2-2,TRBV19,ASTRTSGGPSTGELF
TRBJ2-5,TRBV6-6,ASSYSGAQETQY
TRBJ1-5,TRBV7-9,ASSADIEAQH
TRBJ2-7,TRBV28,ASRRQGGRSSYEQY
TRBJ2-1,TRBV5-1,ASSLADRALYNEQF
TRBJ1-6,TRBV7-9,ASSPKNIQGFGSPLH
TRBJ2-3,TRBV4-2,ASSQDSRYSDTQY
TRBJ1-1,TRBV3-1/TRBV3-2,ASSQGPADENTEAF
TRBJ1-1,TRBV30,AWSVAQNTEAF
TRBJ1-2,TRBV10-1,ASSGQGTGNNYGYT
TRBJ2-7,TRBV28,ASSLGGQEGEQY
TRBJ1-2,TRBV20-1,SASGKAGYT
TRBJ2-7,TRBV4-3,ASSQDVGTGALGQY
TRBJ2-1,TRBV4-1,ASSQEAGTRYEQF
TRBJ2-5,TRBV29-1,SVATAGGAETQY
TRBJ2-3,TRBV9,ASSVGQATDTQY
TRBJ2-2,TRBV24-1,ATSDTDRVGTGELF
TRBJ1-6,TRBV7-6,ASSPRQGLNSPLH
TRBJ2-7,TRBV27,ASSSGGTYEQY
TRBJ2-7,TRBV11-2,ASSLDWTGGAYEQY
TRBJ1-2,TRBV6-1,ASSEYRGDNYGYT
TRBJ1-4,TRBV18,ASGRDRRDEKLF
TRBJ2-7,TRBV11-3,ASSPPGAGAPYEQY
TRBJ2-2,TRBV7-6,ASSLVFDGRTVTGELF
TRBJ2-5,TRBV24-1,ATSTPTSGNNQETQY
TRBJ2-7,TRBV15,ATSTGDFYEQY
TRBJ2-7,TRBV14,ASSRHAFYEQY
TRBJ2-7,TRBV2,ATLGGSSYEQY
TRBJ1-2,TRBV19,ASSPRQGASGYT
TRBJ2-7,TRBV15,ATSRDGGPSYEQY
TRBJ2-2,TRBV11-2,ASSLKGAGELF
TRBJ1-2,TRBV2,ASNRGLEANYGYT
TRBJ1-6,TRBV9,ASSPGGLNSPLH
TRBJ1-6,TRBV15,ATSRAPSSYNSPLH